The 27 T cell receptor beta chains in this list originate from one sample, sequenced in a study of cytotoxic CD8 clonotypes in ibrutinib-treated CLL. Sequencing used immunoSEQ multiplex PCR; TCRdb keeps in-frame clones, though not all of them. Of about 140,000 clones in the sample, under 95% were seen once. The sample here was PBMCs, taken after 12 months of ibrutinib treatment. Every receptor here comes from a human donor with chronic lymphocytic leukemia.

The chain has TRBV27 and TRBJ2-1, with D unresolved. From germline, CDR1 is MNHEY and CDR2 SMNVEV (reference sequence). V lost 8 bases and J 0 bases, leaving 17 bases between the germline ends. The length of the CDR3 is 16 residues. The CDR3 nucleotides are TGTGCCAGCCGAGAATTCGGGCCCGACTCCTACAATGAGCAGTTCTTC. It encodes CASREFGPDSYNEQFF.

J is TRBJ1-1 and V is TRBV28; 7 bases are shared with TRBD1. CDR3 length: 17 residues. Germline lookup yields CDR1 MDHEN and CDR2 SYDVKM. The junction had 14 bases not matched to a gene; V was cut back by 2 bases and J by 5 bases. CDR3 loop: CASSLPHRGYWDTEAFF. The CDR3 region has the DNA TGTGCCAGCAGTTTACCGCACAGGGGTTATTGGGATACTGAAGCTTTCTTT.

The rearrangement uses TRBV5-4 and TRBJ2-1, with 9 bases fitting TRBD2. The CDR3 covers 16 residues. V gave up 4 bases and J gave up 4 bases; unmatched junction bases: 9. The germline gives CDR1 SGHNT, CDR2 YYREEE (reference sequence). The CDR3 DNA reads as TGTGCCAGCAGCCCCGAACCGGGACTAGCATACAATGAGCAGTTCTTC. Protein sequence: CASSPEPGLAYNEQFF.

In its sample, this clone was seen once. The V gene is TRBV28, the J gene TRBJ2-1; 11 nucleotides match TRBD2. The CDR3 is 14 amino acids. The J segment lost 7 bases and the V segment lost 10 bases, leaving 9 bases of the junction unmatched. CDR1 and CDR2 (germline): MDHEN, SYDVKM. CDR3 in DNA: TGTGCCACCGTAGCGGGAGGGCCGTTAAATGAGCAGTTCTTC. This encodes CATVAGGPLNEQFF.

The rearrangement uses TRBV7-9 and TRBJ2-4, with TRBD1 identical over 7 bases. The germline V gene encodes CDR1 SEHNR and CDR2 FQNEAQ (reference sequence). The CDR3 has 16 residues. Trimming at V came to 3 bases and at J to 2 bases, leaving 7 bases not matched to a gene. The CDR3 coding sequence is TGTGCCAGCAGCTTTGACAGGGATAGATCCAAAAACATTCAGTACTTC. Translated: CASSFDRDRSKNIQYF.

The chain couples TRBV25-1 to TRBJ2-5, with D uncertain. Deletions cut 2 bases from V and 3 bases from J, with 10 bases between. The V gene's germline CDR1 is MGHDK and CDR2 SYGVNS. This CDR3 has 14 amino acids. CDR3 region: CASSEEITKETQYF. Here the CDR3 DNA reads TGTGCCAGCAGTGAAGAGATCACCAAAGAGACCCAGTACTTC. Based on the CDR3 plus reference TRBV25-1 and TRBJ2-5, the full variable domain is EADIYQTPRYLVIGTGKKITLECSQTMGHDKMYWYQQDPGMELHLIHYSYGVNSTEKGDLSSESTVSRIRTEHFPLTLESARPSHTSQYLCASSEEITKETQYFGPGTRLLVL.

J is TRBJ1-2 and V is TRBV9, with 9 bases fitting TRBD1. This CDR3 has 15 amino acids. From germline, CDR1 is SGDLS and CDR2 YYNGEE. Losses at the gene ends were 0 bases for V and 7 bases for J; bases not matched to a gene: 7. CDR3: CASSVGGQGISGYTF. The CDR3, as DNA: TGTGCCAGCAGCGTAGGGGGACAGGGAATAAGTGGCTACACCTTC.

The CDR3 DNA follows: TGTGCCAGCAGCTTCCGGGCCAAAGGGGCTGAAGCTTTCTTT. This encodes CASSFRAKGAEAFF. The chain uses TRBV7-9 and TRBJ1-1, with D perhaps matching TRBD1 (5 bases). Per the germline V gene, CDR1 is SEHNR and CDR2 is FQNEAQ (reference sequence). CDR3 size: 14 residues. V lost 3 bases to trimming and J lost 6 bases, with 14 bases between them. Full variable domain (remainder filled in from reference TRBV7-9 and TRBJ1-1): DTGVSQNPRHKITKRGQNVTFRCDPISEHNRLYWYRQTLGQGPEFLTYFQNEAQLEKSRLLSDRFSAERPKGSFSTLEIQRTEQGDSAMYLCASSFRAKGAEAFFGQGTRLTVV.

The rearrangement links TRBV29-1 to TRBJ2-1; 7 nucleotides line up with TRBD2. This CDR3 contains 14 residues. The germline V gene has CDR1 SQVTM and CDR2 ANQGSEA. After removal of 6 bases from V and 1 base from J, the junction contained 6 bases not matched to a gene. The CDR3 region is CSVSGGSSYNEQFF. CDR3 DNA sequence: TGCAGCGTCTCGGGCGGGAGTTCCTACAATGAGCAGTTCTTC.

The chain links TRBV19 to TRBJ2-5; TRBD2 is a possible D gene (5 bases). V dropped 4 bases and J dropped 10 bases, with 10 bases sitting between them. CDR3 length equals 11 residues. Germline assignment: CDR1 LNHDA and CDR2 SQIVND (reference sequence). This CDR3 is CASSTEGDQYF. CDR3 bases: TGTGCCAGTAGTACCGAGGGAGACCAGTACTTC.

The CDR3 is CATSREDRASYNEQFF. CDR3 nucleotide sequence: TGTGCCACCAGCAGAGAAGACAGGGCGTCCTACAATGAGCAGTTCTTC. The chain uses TRBV15 and TRBJ2-1, with 7 bases identical to TRBD1. This CDR3 has 16 residues. Trimming at V came to 0 bases and at J to 1 base, leaving 3 bases not matched to a gene. In germline, CDR1 is LNHNV, CDR2 YYDKDF (reference sequence).

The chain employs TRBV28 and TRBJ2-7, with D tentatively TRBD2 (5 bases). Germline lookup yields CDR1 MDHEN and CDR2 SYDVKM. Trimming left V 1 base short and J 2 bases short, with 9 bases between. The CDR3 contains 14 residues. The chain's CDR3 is CASSLYPGTYEQYF. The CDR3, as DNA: TGTGCCAGCAGTTTATACCCGGGAACCTACGAGCAGTACTTC.

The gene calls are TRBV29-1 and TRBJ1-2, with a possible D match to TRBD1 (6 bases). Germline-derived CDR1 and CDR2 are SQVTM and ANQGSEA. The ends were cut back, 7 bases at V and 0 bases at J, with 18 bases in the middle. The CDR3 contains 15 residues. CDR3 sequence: CSAIRWDMPNYGYTF. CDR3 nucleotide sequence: TGCAGCGCAATCCGTTGGGACATGCCTAACTATGGCTACACCTTC.

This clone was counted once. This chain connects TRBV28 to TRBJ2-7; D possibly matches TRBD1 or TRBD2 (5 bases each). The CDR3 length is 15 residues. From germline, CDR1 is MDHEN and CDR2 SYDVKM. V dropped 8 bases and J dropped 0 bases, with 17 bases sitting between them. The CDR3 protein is CASSTGTDRSYEQYF. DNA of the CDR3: TGTGCCAGCTCGACCGGGACGGATCGCTCCTACGAGCAGTACTTC.

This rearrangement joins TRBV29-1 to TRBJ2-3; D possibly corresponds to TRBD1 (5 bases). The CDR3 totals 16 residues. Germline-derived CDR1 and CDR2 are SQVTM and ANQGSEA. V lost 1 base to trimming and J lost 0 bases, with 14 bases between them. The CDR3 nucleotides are TGCAGCGTTGAAGTGGGGCAGGGTGGCAGCACAGATACGCAGTATTTT. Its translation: CSVEVGQGGSTDTQYF.

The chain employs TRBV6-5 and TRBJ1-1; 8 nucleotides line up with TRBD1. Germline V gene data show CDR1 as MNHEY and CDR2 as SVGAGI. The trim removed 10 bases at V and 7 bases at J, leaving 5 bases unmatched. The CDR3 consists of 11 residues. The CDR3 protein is CATETGVEAFF. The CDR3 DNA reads TGTGCCACGGAGACAGGGGTTGAAGCTTTCTTT.

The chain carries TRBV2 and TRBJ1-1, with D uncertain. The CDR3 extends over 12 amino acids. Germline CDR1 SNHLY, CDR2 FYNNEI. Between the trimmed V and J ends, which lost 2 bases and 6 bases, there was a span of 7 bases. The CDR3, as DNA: TGTGCCAGCAGTGAACAAGCACCTGAAGCTTTCTTT. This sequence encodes CASSEQAPEAFF.

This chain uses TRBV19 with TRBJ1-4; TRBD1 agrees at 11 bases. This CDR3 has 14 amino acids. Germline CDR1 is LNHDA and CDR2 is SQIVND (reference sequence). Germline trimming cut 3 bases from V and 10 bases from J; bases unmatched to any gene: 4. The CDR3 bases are TGTGCCAGTAGTATTACGGGACAGGGGGGAAAACTGTTTTTT. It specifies CASSITGQGGKLFF.

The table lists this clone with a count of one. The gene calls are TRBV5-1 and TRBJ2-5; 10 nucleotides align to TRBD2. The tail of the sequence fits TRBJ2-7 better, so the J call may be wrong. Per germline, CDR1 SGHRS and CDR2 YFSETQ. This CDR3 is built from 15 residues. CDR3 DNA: TGCGCCAGCAGCTTTACTAGCGGGGAAATGTACGAGCAGTACTTC. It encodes CASSFTSGEMYEQYF.

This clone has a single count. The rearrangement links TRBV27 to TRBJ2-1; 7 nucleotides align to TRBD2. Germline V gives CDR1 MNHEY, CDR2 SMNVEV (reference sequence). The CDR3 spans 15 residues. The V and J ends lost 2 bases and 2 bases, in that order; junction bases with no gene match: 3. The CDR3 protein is CASSLGRVPYNEQFF. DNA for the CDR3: TGTGCCAGCAGTTTAGGGAGGGTCCCCTACAATGAGCAGTTCTTC.

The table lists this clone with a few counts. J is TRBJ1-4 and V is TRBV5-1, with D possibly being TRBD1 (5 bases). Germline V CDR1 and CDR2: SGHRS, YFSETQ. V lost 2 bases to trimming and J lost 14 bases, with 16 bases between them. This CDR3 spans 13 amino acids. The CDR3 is CASSFSLSTALFF. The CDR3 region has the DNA TGCGCCAGCAGCTTTTCCCTCTCGACAGCGCTGTTTTTT.

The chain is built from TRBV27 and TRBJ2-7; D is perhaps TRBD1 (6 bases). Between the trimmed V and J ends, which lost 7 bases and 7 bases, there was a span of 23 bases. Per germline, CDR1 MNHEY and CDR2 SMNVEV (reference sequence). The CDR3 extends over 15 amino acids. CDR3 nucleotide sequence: TGTGCCAGCATCATTACCATAGGGGGTCGGGAAGAGCAGTACTTC. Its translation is CASIITIGGREEQYF.

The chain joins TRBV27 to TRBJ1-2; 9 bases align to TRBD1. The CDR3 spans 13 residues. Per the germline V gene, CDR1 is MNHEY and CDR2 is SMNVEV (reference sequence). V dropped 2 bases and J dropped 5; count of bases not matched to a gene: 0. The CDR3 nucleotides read TGTGCCAGCAGTTTAGGGACAGGGTATGGCTACACCTTC. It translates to CASSLGTGYGYTF.

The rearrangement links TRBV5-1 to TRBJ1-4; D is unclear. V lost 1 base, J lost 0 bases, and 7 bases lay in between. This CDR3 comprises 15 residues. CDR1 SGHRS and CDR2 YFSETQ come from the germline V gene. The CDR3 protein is CASSLTPATNEKLFF. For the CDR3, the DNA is TGCGCCAGCAGCTTGACACCAGCAACTAATGAAAAACTGTTTTTT.

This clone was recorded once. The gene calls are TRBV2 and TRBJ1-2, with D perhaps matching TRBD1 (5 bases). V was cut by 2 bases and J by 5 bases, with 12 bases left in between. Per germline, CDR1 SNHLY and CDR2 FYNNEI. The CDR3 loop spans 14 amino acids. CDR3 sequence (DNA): TGTGCCAGCAGTGAACAGGGTGGGGTATATGGCTACACCTTC. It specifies CASSEQGGVYGYTF.

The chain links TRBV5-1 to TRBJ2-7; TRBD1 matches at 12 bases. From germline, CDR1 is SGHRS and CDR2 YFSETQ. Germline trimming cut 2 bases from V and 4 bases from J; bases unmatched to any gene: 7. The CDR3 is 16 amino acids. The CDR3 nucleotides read TGCGCCAGCAGCTTCACCGGGACAGGGGGCGGTTACGAGCAGTACTTC. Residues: CASSFTGTGGGYEQYF.

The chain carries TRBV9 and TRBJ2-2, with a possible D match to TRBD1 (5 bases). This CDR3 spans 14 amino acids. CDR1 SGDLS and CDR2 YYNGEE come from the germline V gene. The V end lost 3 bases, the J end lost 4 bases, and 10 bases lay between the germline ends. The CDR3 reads CASSGTPSTGELFF. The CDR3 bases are TGTGCCAGCAGCGGGACACCTTCCACCGGGGAGCTGTTTTTT.